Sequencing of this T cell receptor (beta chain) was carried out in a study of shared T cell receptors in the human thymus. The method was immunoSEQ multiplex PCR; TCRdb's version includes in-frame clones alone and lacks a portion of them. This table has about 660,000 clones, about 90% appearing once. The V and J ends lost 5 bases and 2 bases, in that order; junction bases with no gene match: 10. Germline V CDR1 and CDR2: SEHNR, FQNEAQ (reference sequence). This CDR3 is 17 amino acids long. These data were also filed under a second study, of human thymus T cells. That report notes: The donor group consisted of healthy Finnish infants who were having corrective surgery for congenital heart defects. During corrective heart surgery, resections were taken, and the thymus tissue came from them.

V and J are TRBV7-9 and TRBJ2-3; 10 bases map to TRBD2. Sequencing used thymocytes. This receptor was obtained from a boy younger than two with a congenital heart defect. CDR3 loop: CASSAQTSGAYTDTQYF. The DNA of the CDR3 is TGTGCCAGCAGCGCCCAAACTAGCGGGGCTTACACAGATACGCAGTATTTT.